This TCR beta chain was obtained from a study of naive and memory T cell subsets. General study points: The RNA method is potentially sensitive to activation and differentiation changes.

Amplification of ligated cDNA took four PCR rounds with SP2 and nested alpha and beta constant primers. Each CDR3 protein gets one entry after TCRdb re-called the UMI-ligation and nested PCR reads with MiXCR. The sample lists tens of thousands of distinct CDR3 sequences; about 6% were seen once. Treatment denoted: skin biopsy from PPD injection site in Mantoux-positive individual. The library had UMIs added by 3' ligation of an oligonucleotide to TCR cDNA. Biopsied sites were PPD injections in people with a positive Mantoux test. Cells were not sorted; total RNA input targeted about 1 to 1000 ng. This CDR3 contains 18 residues. This clonotype was seen only a few times. Its antigen is still unknown.

The specimen comprised skin, sampled from a tuberculin skin test site. The genes are TRBV12-2 and TRBJ2-5; TRBD2 is taken as the D call from the table, unchecked against the DNA. TRBV12-2 is an annotated pseudogene. The receptor was derived from an adult in good health. The CDR3 nucleotides read TGTGCAAGTCGCTTAGCGCGCGGACGGGAGGGCCCCTGTGAGACCCAGTACTTC. As protein: CASRLARGREGPCETQYF.